This T cell receptor (beta chain) was sequenced for a study of memory CD4+ T cells and cytomegalovirus serostatus. The sort gate was single viable CD3+CD4+CD8-CD45RO+ cells for memory CD4+ T cells. The CDR3 has 14 residues. The V segment lost 7 bases and the J segment 3 bases; nucleotides outside the gene matches: 7. CDR1 SGHVS and CDR2 FQNEAQ come from the germline V gene. The assay was immunoSEQ multiplex PCR, and TCRdb's table has in-frame clones only and misses some. Counted here are 40,000 to 60,000 clones, around four fifths occurring once; the ten biggest clones make up about 0.8%. Sequences were obtained from memory CD4+ T cells from blood. This rearrangement joins TRBV7-8 to TRBJ2-5; 8 bases are shared with TRBD2. This TCR was sampled from an adult in good health and CMV-seronegative. The CDR3 spells CASTQRRGEETQYF. In nucleotides, the CDR3 is TGTGCCAGCACCCAGAGGCGGGGGGAAGAGACCCAGTACTTC.